Following are 24 T cell receptor beta chains from one sample sequenced in a study of early T cells in non-severe SARS-CoV-2 infection. TCRdb fed the 5' RACE reads into MiXCR, producing one record per CDR3 protein. The sample yields approximately 70,000 distinct CDR3 sequences, around an eighth seen once. Sequenced material: whole blood, taken at baseline. All receptors come from an adult who was a healthcare worker with PCR-confirmed SARS-CoV-2 infection or an uninfected control (not recorded which).

The V and J genes are TRBV27 and TRBJ1-6; D remains unclear. The germline V and J ends were trimmed by 10 bases and 4 bases, with 14 bases remaining between them. CDR1 and CDR2 (germline): MNHEY, SMNVEV (reference sequence). This CDR3 region has 14 residues. CDR3 protein: CANRTGLYNSPLHF. CDR3 nucleotide sequence: TGTGCCAACAGAACCGGGCTTTATAATTCACCCCTCCACTTT.

This rearrangement joins TRBV18 to TRBJ1-3; D is unclear. CDR3 length equals 13 residues. CDR1 KGHSH and CDR2 LQKENI come from the germline V gene. V was pared by 5 bases and J by 4 bases, with 9 bases between. The CDR3 sequence: CASSADAGNTIYF. The CDR3 nucleotides read TGTGCCAGCTCAGCAGACGCAGGAAACACCATATATTTT.

This clonotype was seen a few times. This chain links TRBV24-1 with TRBJ2-1; D is perhaps TRBD1 (5 bases). CDR3 length: 16 amino acids. Germline V gene data show CDR1 as KGHDR and CDR2 as SFDVKD. Trimming took off 1 base at V and 0 bases at J, with 9 bases between the two ends. CDR3 coding DNA: TGTGCCACCAGTGATTTCTCAGGGTCCTCCTACAATGAGCAGTTCTTC. Amino acids: CATSDFSGSSYNEQFF.

This clonotype was detected only a few times. The J gene is TRBJ1-6, the V gene TRBV10-3; no clear D gene. The CDR3 spans 13 residues. Looked up from germline, CDR1 is ENHRY and CDR2 is SYGVKD. V was clipped by 6 bases and J by 7 bases, with 10 bases between them. CDR3 residues: CAIRDTSNSPLHF. The CDR3 nucleotides read TGTGCCATCAGAGACACATCGAATTCACCCCTCCACTTT.

This clonotype was seen ten or more times. The CDR3 spells CASSPMVNTEAFF. CDR3 coding DNA: TGTGCCAGCAGCCCGATGGTGAACACTGAAGCTTTCTTT. The chain combines TRBV6-4 with TRBJ1-1; no clear D gene. CDR1 is MRHNA, CDR2 SNTAGT, per germline. Trimming removed 6 bases at V and 0 bases at J, with 8 bases between. CDR3 length: 13 residues.

This rearrangement joins TRBV12-3 or TRBV12-4 to TRBJ2-1; TRBD1 matches 10 bases. CDR3 length equals 15 residues. Germline trimming cut 4 bases from V and 8 bases from J; bases unmatched to any gene: 8. CDR3 sequence: CASSYGTGEIDEQFF. CDR3 in DNA: TGTGCCAGCAGTTATGGGACAGGGGAAATCGATGAGCAGTTCTTC.

This clonotype was observed a handful of times. The chain carries TRBV7-6 and TRBJ2-3; the match to TRBD1 covers 8 bases. Germline CDR1 reads SGHVS; CDR2 reads FNYEAQ. The ends lost 5 bases at V and 2 bases at J; junction bases unmatched: 18. CDR3 length: 19 amino acids. CDR3: CASSLRAGTGMGATDTQYF. The CDR3 region has the DNA TGTGCCAGCAGCCTAAGGGCCGGGACAGGAATGGGAGCCACAGATACGCAGTATTTT.

This clonotype appeared a few times. The CDR3 spells CSARTSTDTQYF. The DNA of the CDR3 is TGCAGCGCTCGGACAAGCACAGATACGCAGTATTTT. V is TRBV29-1 and J is TRBJ2-3; D may be TRBD1 (5 bases). The V end was cut by 7 bases, the J end by 0 bases, with 8 bases between. The CDR3 extends over 12 amino acids. The V gene's germline CDR1 is SQVTM and CDR2 ANQGSEA.

The gene calls are TRBV11-2 and TRBJ2-5; D uncertain. Trimming removed 5 bases from V and 4 bases from J, with 11 bases in between. Germline V lookup: CDR1 SGHAT, CDR2 FQNNGV. This CDR3 region has 13 residues. The CDR3 coding sequence is TGTGCCAGCAGCCTAGTTGGGTCAGAGACCCAGTACTTC. Amino acids: CASSLVGSETQYF. The variable domain in full, completed from reference TRBV11-2 and TRBJ2-5, reads EAGVAQSPRYKIIEKRQSVAFWCNPISGHATLYWYQQILGQGPKLLIQFQNNGVVDDSQLPKDRFSAERLKGVDSTLKIQPAKLEDSAVYLCASSLVGSETQYFGPGTRLLVL.

This clonotype was counted at least ten times. The chain carries TRBV20-1 and TRBJ1-1, with TRBD1 matching 10 bases. The CDR3 runs to 14 residues. In germline, CDR1 is DFQATT, CDR2 SNEGSKA (reference sequence). The V gene end was trimmed by 2 bases and the J gene end by 4 bases; junction bases not matched to a gene: 4. CDR3 sequence: CSARKGQGSTEAFF. DNA of the CDR3: TGCAGTGCTAGAAAGGGACAGGGGAGCACTGAAGCTTTCTTT.

The chain links TRBV29-1 to TRBJ1-3; D is perhaps TRBD1 (5 bases). The V end lost 6 bases, the J end lost 2 bases, and 11 bases lay between the germline ends. The CDR3 is 13 residues long. The germline V gene encodes CDR1 SQVTM and CDR2 ANQGSEA. The CDR3 is CSVGVEAGNTIYF. The CDR3 nucleotides are TGCAGCGTGGGGGTGGAGGCTGGAAACACCATATATTTT.

This clonotype was seen a handful of times. The gene calls are TRBV6-2 or TRBV6-3 and TRBJ2-1; D is possibly TRBD1 or TRBD2 (6 bases each). CDR3 length equals 17 residues. Germline values: CDR1 MNHEY, CDR2 SVGEGT. V was pared by 6 bases and J by 2 bases, with 20 bases between. CDR3 coding DNA: TGTGCCAGCAGAGGGCCCCAGGGGACTGACACCTACAATGAGCAGTTCTTC. Amino acids: CASRGPQGTDTYNEQFF.

This clonotype was recorded many times. The chain has TRBV29-1 and TRBJ1-1; D gene uncertain. Germline loops: CDR1 SQVTM, CDR2 ANQGSEA. With 7 bases removed from V and 6 bases from J, the gap between germline ends came to 18 bases. The CDR3 sequence is 13 residues long. The CDR3 is CSAQHGSSPEAFF. As DNA, the CDR3 is TGCAGCGCTCAACATGGATCGTCGCCTGAAGCTTTCTTT.

This clonotype has more than one count but fewer than ten. J is TRBJ2-3 and V is TRBV29-1; D remains unclear. Trimming took off 3 bases at V and 0 bases at J, with 10 bases between the two ends. The CDR3 has 14 amino acids. Germline CDR1 SQVTM, CDR2 ANQGSEA. The CDR3 reads CSVEERVSTDTQYF. The CDR3, as DNA: TGCAGCGTTGAGGAGAGAGTTAGCACAGATACGCAGTATTTT.

This chain uses TRBV3-1 with TRBJ2-7; D may be TRBD2 (7 bases). CDR1 is LGHDT and CDR2 is YNNKEL in the germline V gene (reference sequence). This CDR3 comprises 13 residues. Between the trimmed V and J ends, which lost 4 bases and 6 bases, there was a span of 13 bases. The CDR3 sequence is CASSRGGAAEQYF. CDR3 DNA: TGTGCCAGCAGCCGGGGGGGGGCCGCCGAGCAGTACTTC.

This clonotype has at least ten counts. The chain carries TRBV11-2 and TRBJ2-3; 9 bases are a match to TRBD2. In germline, CDR1 is SGHAT, CDR2 FQNNGV. This CDR3 region has 15 residues. V shed 5 bases, J shed 6 bases, and the junction held 9 bases outside the gene matches. The CDR3 region has the DNA TGTGCCAGCAGCAGCCGCGGGGGGGCCGGCGATACGCAGTATTTT. It is translated as CASSSRGGAGDTQYF.

This clonotype showed up many times. This sequence joins TRBV28 and TRBJ2-2; unclear D gene. The ends were cut back, 0 bases at V and 4 bases at J, with 6 bases in the middle. CDR1 is MDHEN and CDR2 is SYDVKM in the germline V gene. The CDR3 consists of 14 residues. The CDR3 sequence is CASSLWAGTGELFF. The CDR3 DNA is TGTGCCAGCAGTTTATGGGCAGGCACCGGGGAGCTGTTTTTT.

This chain links TRBV6-2 or TRBV6-3 with TRBJ2-7; 8 bases agree with TRBD2. V shed 6 bases and J 6 bases; nucleotides not matched to a gene: 7. Germline CDR1 and CDR2: MNHEY and SVGEGT. The CDR3 runs 13 residues. This CDR3 reads CASREPGGGEQYF. For the CDR3, the DNA is TGTGCCAGCAGGGAGCCCGGGGGGGGCGAGCAGTACTTC.

In its sample, this clonotype was seen a few times. The chain recombines TRBV10-1 with TRBJ2-7; no firm D call. CDR1 and CDR2 from the germline V gene are WNHNN and SYGVQD (reference sequence). CDR3 length equals 16 residues. The ends were cut back, 6 bases at V and 2 bases at J, with 20 bases in the middle. The CDR3 region has the DNA TGCGCCAGCAGCGAACGACCGGAGAGCCTAACCTACGAGCAGTACTTC. Its protein product is CASSERPESLTYEQYF.

The chain employs TRBV29-1 and TRBJ1-4; D not certain. Per germline, CDR1 SQVTM and CDR2 ANQGSEA. The CDR3 runs to 10 residues. Trimming stripped 4 bases from V and 10 bases from J, with 7 bases between. The CDR3 nucleotides are TGCAGCGTTGGGGATGGAAAACTGTTTTTT. The encoded protein is CSVGDGKLFF.

The sample holds a few counts of this clonotype. J is TRBJ2-7 and V is TRBV11-2; 13 bases are a match to TRBD2. V dropped 2 bases and J dropped 2; count of bases not matched to a gene: 9. This CDR3 region has 18 residues. Germline V gene sequence: CDR1 SGHAT, CDR2 FQNNGV. Here the CDR3 reads CASSLRSTSGGPAYEQYF. CDR3 sequence (DNA): TGTGCCAGCAGCTTAAGGTCGACTAGCGGGGGGCCCGCCTACGAGCAGTACTTC.

This clonotype was recorded at least ten times. The genes are TRBV7-9 and TRBJ2-7; 11 bases map to TRBD2. Germline trimming cut 4 bases from V and 0 bases from J; bases unmatched to any gene: 14. Germline V lookup: CDR1 SEHNR, CDR2 FQNEAQ (reference sequence). The CDR3 is 19 amino acids. The CDR3 DNA follows: TGTGCCAGCAGCTACCGGGCCGGGACTAGCGGAAAGATCTCCTACGAGCAGTACTTC. It encodes CASSYRAGTSGKISYEQYF.

In its sample, this clonotype was seen many times. The chain employs TRBV2 and TRBJ2-1; the match to TRBD2 covers 11 bases. The CDR3 has 16 amino acids. CDR1 SNHLY and CDR2 FYNNEI come from the germline V gene. V was clipped by 0 bases and J by 8 bases; unmatched bases: 6. This chain's CDR3 is CASSEATSGGGDEQFF. In DNA form, the CDR3 reads TGTGCCAGCAGTGAAGCCACTAGCGGGGGAGGGGATGAGCAGTTCTTC.

This rearrangement joins TRBV6-1 to TRBJ1-1; 8 nucleotides agree with TRBD1. Germline CDR1 MNHNS, CDR2 SASEGT. The CDR3 totals 12 residues. The trim removed 3 bases at V and 11 bases at J, leaving 5 bases unmatched. CDR3 DNA sequence: TGTGCCAGCAGTGAGAACAGGGGGACGGCTTTCTTT. It translates to CASSENRGTAFF.